This TCR beta chain came from a study of Tregs in tolerant kidney transplant recipients. Study-wide findings and caveats: This study did not directly address biological reproducibility. Findings come from small patient numbers and require larger validation.

In its sample, this clone was seen once. What it binds is not known. The protocol was immunoSEQ multiplex PCR, while the TCRdb copy is restricted to in-frame clones and leaves out a portion. The data show approximately 67,000 clones, 80% to 95% seen once. CD4+CD25+CD127- Tregs, CD4+CD25- non-Tregs, CD4 and CD8 cells were sorted. This sequence originates from a human donor who received a combined kidney and bone marrow transplant. The specimen comprised CD8+ T cells from blood, sampled before the transplant.

As DNA, the CDR3 is TGCGCCAGCAGCCAAATAACAGGGGATCAGCCCCAGCATTTT. It translates to CASSQITGDQPQHF. V is TRBV4-1 and J is TRBJ1-5; TRBD1 matches 7 bases. V was pared by 2 bases and J by 5 bases, with 3 bases of the junction left unmatched. The CDR3 extends over 14 amino acids. CDR1 MGHRA and CDR2 YSYEKL come from the germline V gene.